Listed below are T cell receptor beta chains from one sample, sequenced in a study of PD-1 blockade in mismatch repair-deficient tumors. Sequenced by immunoSEQ multiplex PCR; TCRdb stores in-frame clones only, minus some. The sample comprises around 17,000 clones, over 75% of which are singletons, and approximately 1.5% rests with the top ten. The sample here was PBMCs, taken less than 25 weeks after starting pembrolizumab. Source of these receptors: an adult with mismatch repair-deficient cancer. Each CDR3 is given with its conserved first and last residue. The D gene is left open where the match is weak. Not all rows give a size; the values are once, few, many and, for expanded clones, a class.

len: 13
j_gene: TRBJ2-2
d_gene: -
abundance: -
v_gene: TRBV30
CDR3aa: CAQWRDWAGELFF
CDR3nt: TGTGCCCAATGGAGGGATTGGGCCGGGGAGCTGTTTTTT

len: 16
j_gene: TRBJ2-2
d_gene: -
abundance: -
v_gene: TRBV28
CDR3aa: CASSFTGTFNTGELFF
CDR3nt: TGTGCCAGCAGCTTCACAGGGACATTTAACACCGGGGAGCTGTTTTTT

len: 15
j_gene: TRBJ1-6
d_gene: -
abundance: -
v_gene: TRBV7-9
CDR3aa: CASSPQGGGNSPLHF
CDR3nt: TGTGCCAGCAGCCCGCAGGGAGGAGGTAATTCACCCCTCCACTTT

len: 14
j_gene: TRBJ1-2
d_gene: TRBD1
abundance: once
v_gene: TRBV10-2
CDR3aa: CASSVQTGNYGYTF
CDR3nt: TGCGCCAGCAGTGTTCAGACAGGGAACTATGGCTACACCTTC

len: 16
j_gene: TRBJ1-5
d_gene: -
abundance: -
v_gene: TRBV11-2
CDR3aa: CASSRYDVSGNQPQHF
CDR3nt: TGTGCCAGCAGCCGCTATGATGTTAGTGGCAATCAGCCCCAGCATTTT

len: 17
j_gene: TRBJ2-7
d_gene: -
abundance: few
v_gene: TRBV19
CDR3aa: CASSIVTTEFSSYEQYF
CDR3nt: TGTGCCAGTAGTATAGTCACTACTGAATTTTCATCCTACGAGCAGTACTTC

len: 17
j_gene: TRBJ2-3
d_gene: TRBD2
abundance: -
v_gene: TRBV10-1
CDR3aa: CASSERLAGEEGDTQYF
CDR3nt: TGCGCCAGCAGTGAGCGGCTAGCGGGAGAGGAGGGAGATACGCAGTATTTT

len: 15
j_gene: TRBJ2-1
d_gene: TRBD1
abundance: once
v_gene: TRBV11-3
CDR3aa: CASSSAGQGYNEQFF
CDR3nt: TGTGCCAGCAGTTCAGCGGGACAGGGGTACAATGAGCAGTTCTTC

len: 14
j_gene: TRBJ2-7
d_gene: -
abundance: few
v_gene: TRBV10-1
CDR3aa: CASSEGRGPYEQYF
CDR3nt: TGCGCCAGCAGTGAAGGGCGGGGCCCCTACGAGCAGTACTTC

len: 15
j_gene: TRBJ2-7
d_gene: TRBD2
abundance: few
v_gene: TRBV9
CDR3aa: CASSPHSGESYEQYF
CDR3nt: TGTGCCAGCAGCCCCCATAGCGGGGAGTCATACGAGCAGTACTTC

len: 14
j_gene: TRBJ2-1
d_gene: TRBD2
abundance: once
v_gene: TRBV5-5
CDR3aa: CASSLALANNEQFF
CDR3nt: TGTGCCAGCAGCTTGGCACTAGCGAACAATGAGCAGTTCTTC

len: 14
j_gene: TRBJ2-4
d_gene: TRBD2
abundance: -
v_gene: TRBV13
CDR3aa: CASSPTSGRNIQYF
CDR3nt: TGTGCCAGCAGCCCTACTAGCGGGAGAAACATTCAGTACTTC

len: 13
j_gene: TRBJ2-1
d_gene: TRBD2
abundance: once
v_gene: TRBV5-6
CDR3aa: CASSLREGDEQFF
CDR3nt: TGTGCCAGCAGCTTGCGGGAGGGGGATGAGCAGTTCTTC

len: 13
j_gene: TRBJ2-7
d_gene: -
abundance: -
v_gene: TRBV11-2
CDR3aa: CASSPRLGAEQYF
CDR3nt: TGTGCCAGCAGCCCCCGGCTGGGGGCCGAGCAGTACTTC

len: 16
j_gene: TRBJ2-1
d_gene: TRBD2
abundance: -
v_gene: TRBV5-1
CDR3aa: CASSLAGTSVYNEQFF
CDR3nt: TGCGCCAGCAGCTTAGCCGGGACTAGCGTTTACAATGAGCAGTTCTTC

len: 16
j_gene: TRBJ1-6
d_gene: -
abundance: -
v_gene: TRBV11-2
CDR3aa: CASSLDQGQGSSPLHF
CDR3nt: TGTGCCAGCAGCTTAGATCAAGGGCAGGGTAGTTCACCCCTCCACTTT

len: 14
j_gene: TRBJ2-3
d_gene: TRBD2
abundance: once
v_gene: TRBV19
CDR3aa: CASSIGGRADTQYF
CDR3nt: TGTGCCAGTAGTATAGGCGGGAGGGCAGATACGCAGTATTTT

len: 16
j_gene: TRBJ2-5
d_gene: -
abundance: -
v_gene: TRBV7-2
CDR3aa: CASSLVGRAPQETQYF
CDR3nt: TGTGCCAGCAGCTTAGTTGGCAGGGCCCCACAAGAGACCCAGTACTTC

len: 15
j_gene: TRBJ1-2
d_gene: -
abundance: -
v_gene: TRBV9
CDR3aa: CASSVDSRRHYGYTF
CDR3nt: TGTGCCAGCAGCGTAGATTCCAGGCGTCACTATGGCTACACCTTC

len: 16
j_gene: TRBJ1-5
d_gene: TRBD1
abundance: -
v_gene: TRBV7-2
CDR3aa: CASSLAEGAGNQPQHF
CDR3nt: TGTGCCAGCAGCTTAGCGGAGGGGGCTGGCAATCAGCCCCAGCATTTT

len: 14
j_gene: TRBJ2-7
d_gene: -
abundance: -
v_gene: TRBV7-8
CDR3aa: CASSLVLSNTRQYF
CDR3nt: TGTGCCAGCAGCTTAGTCCTCTCGAATACGAGGCAGTACTTC

len: 18
j_gene: TRBJ2-5
d_gene: -
abundance: -
v_gene: TRBV28
CDR3aa: CASSFSDRANKYQETQYF
CDR3nt: TGTGCCAGCAGTTTCTCGGACAGAGCCAATAAGTACCAAGAGACCCAGTACTTC

len: 15
j_gene: TRBJ2-1
d_gene: TRBD1
abundance: -
v_gene: TRBV30
CDR3aa: CAWNPDRGAYNEQFF
CDR3nt: TGTGCCTGGAACCCCGACAGGGGAGCCTACAATGAGCAGTTCTTC

len: 13
j_gene: TRBJ2-1
d_gene: -
abundance: -
v_gene: TRBV6-1
CDR3aa: CASTGDSYNEQFF
CDR3nt: TGTGCCAGCACTGGAGACAGCTACAATGAGCAGTTCTTC

len: 15
j_gene: TRBJ2-7
d_gene: TRBD1
abundance: once
v_gene: TRBV30
CDR3aa: CAWSPWDRTRYEQYF
CDR3nt: TGTGCCTGGAGCCCCTGGGACAGGACCCGGTACGAGCAGTACTTC

len: 14
j_gene: TRBJ1-5
d_gene: TRBD1
abundance: -
v_gene: TRBV18
CDR3aa: CASSPGQGNQPQHF
CDR3nt: TGTGCCAGCTCCCCCGGACAGGGCAATCAGCCCCAGCATTTT

len: 17
j_gene: TRBJ2-1
d_gene: TRBD2
abundance: -
v_gene: TRBV19
CDR3aa: CASSPGLAGSVSNEQFF
CDR3nt: TGTGCCAGTAGTCCGGGACTAGCGGGATCAGTATCAAATGAGCAGTTCTTC

len: 14
j_gene: TRBJ2-3
d_gene: TRBD2
abundance: -
v_gene: TRBV19
CDR3aa: CASRAGGSTDTQYF
CDR3nt: TGTGCCAGTAGAGCGGGAGGGAGCACAGATACGCAGTATTTT

len: 14
j_gene: TRBJ2-7
d_gene: TRBD2
abundance: -
v_gene: TRBV10-2
CDR3aa: CASRTSGSAYEQYF
CDR3nt: TGCGCCAGCAGGACTAGCGGGTCCGCCTACGAGCAGTACTTC

len: 13
j_gene: TRBJ1-5
d_gene: -
abundance: -
v_gene: TRBV6-6
CDR3aa: CAIQDRMNQPQHF
CDR3nt: TGTGCCATCCAGGACAGAATGAATCAGCCCCAGCATTTT

len: 15
j_gene: TRBJ2-1
d_gene: TRBD2
abundance: once
v_gene: TRBV18
CDR3aa: CASSPRTSGYNEQFF
CDR3nt: TGTGCCAGCTCACCAAGGACTAGCGGATACAATGAGCAGTTCTTC

len: 15
j_gene: TRBJ1-5
d_gene: TRBD1
abundance: -
v_gene: TRBV28
CDR3aa: CASSFATGRGQPQHF
CDR3nt: TGTGCCAGCAGTTTTGCGACAGGGAGAGGTCAGCCCCAGCATTTT

len: 17
j_gene: TRBJ2-3
d_gene: TRBD2
abundance: -
v_gene: TRBV19
CDR3aa: CASSIDKLASVSDTQYF
CDR3nt: TGTGCCAGTAGTATAGATAAACTAGCGAGTGTTTCAGATACGCAGTATTTT

len: 15
j_gene: TRBJ2-3
d_gene: TRBD1
abundance: once
v_gene: TRBV7-9
CDR3aa: CASSARQGTADTQYF
CDR3nt: TGTGCCAGCAGCGCCCGACAGGGGACGGCAGATACGCAGTATTTT

len: 14
j_gene: TRBJ1-2
d_gene: -
abundance: -
v_gene: TRBV7-9
CDR3aa: CASSLVAVNYGYTF
CDR3nt: TGTGCCAGCAGCTTAGTTGCAGTTAACTATGGCTACACCTTC

len: 14
j_gene: TRBJ1-1
d_gene: -
abundance: -
v_gene: TRBV6-1
CDR3aa: CASTRTGLNTEAFF
CDR3nt: TGTGCCAGCACTCGCACAGGGCTGAACACTGAAGCTTTCTTT

len: 13
j_gene: TRBJ1-6
d_gene: TRBD1
abundance: -
v_gene: TRBV27
CDR3aa: CATRTGYNSPLHF
CDR3nt: TGTGCCACCCGGACAGGTTATAATTCACCCCTCCACTTT

len: 12
j_gene: TRBJ2-1
d_gene: -
abundance: -
v_gene: TRBV28
CDR3aa: CASGGNYNEQFF
CDR3nt: TGTGCCAGCGGCGGGAATTACAATGAGCAGTTCTTC

len: 15
j_gene: TRBJ2-5
d_gene: TRBD1
abundance: -
v_gene: TRBV15
CDR3aa: CATSSEGTASETQYF
CDR3nt: TGTGCCACCAGCAGCGAGGGGACAGCGAGCGAGACCCAGTACTTC

len: 16
j_gene: TRBJ2-3
d_gene: TRBD1
abundance: -
v_gene: TRBV6-1
CDR3aa: CASSVDPGQGWDTQYF
CDR3nt: TGTGCCAGCAGTGTCGACCCGGGACAGGGTTGGGATACGCAGTATTTT

len: 16
j_gene: TRBJ2-5
d_gene: TRBD1
abundance: -
v_gene: TRBV27
CDR3aa: CASRTYLNRGQETQYF
CDR3nt: TGTGCCAGCAGGACCTACCTTAACAGGGGGCAAGAGACCCAGTACTTC

len: 13
j_gene: TRBJ2-4
d_gene: -
abundance: -
v_gene: TRBV6-5
CDR3aa: CASSYSRQNIQYF
CDR3nt: TGTGCCAGCAGTTACTCGCGGCAAAACATTCAGTACTTC

len: 15
j_gene: TRBJ2-1
d_gene: -
abundance: -
v_gene: TRBV28
CDR3aa: CASSLWDTYYNEQFF
CDR3nt: TGTGCCAGCAGTTTATGGGACACCTACTACAATGAGCAGTTCTTC

len: 15
j_gene: TRBJ2-6
d_gene: -
abundance: -
v_gene: TRBV2
CDR3aa: CASGAERSGANVLTF
CDR3nt: TGTGCCAGTGGGGCGGAACGCTCTGGGGCCAACGTCCTGACTTTC

len: 15
j_gene: TRBJ1-4
d_gene: TRBD1
abundance: -
v_gene: TRBV28
CDR3aa: CASSSLQGVREKLFF
CDR3nt: TGTGCCAGCAGTTCGTTACAGGGGGTCCGCGAAAAACTGTTTTTT

len: 14
j_gene: TRBJ2-1
d_gene: -
abundance: -
v_gene: TRBV18
CDR3aa: CASSPLSSYNEQFF
CDR3nt: TGTGCCAGCTCACCACTGAGCTCCTACAATGAGCAGTTCTTC

len: 17
j_gene: TRBJ1-1
d_gene: -
abundance: -
v_gene: TRBV5-1
CDR3aa: CASRNCEGGMGCTEAFF
CDR3nt: TGCGCCAGCAGGAATTGCGAGGGAGGTATGGGTTGTACTGAAGCTTTCTTT

len: 12
j_gene: TRBJ2-1
d_gene: -
abundance: -
v_gene: TRBV6-5
CDR3aa: CASSTVLNEQFF
CDR3nt: TGTGCCAGCAGTACAGTCCTAAATGAGCAGTTCTTC

len: 16
j_gene: TRBJ2-1
d_gene: -
abundance: -
v_gene: TRBV5-3
CDR3aa: CARSFPGGGHYNEQFF
CDR3nt: TGTGCCAGAAGCTTTCCCGGCGGGGGACACTACAATGAGCAGTTCTTC

len: 11
j_gene: TRBJ2-3
d_gene: -
abundance: once
v_gene: TRBV7-9
CDR3aa: CASSGGDTQYF
CDR3nt: TGTGCCAGCAGCGGAGGGGATACGCAGTATTTT

len: 16
j_gene: TRBJ1-2
d_gene: -
abundance: -
v_gene: TRBV6-5
CDR3aa: CASSSSGYRTAFGYTF
CDR3nt: TGTGCCAGCAGTTCATCGGGCTACCGGACAGCTTTTGGCTACACCTTC

len: 14
j_gene: TRBJ2-5
d_gene: -
abundance: once
v_gene: TRBV15
CDR3aa: CATSGGGRQETQYF
CDR3nt: TGTGCCACCTCTGGGGGGGGCAGGCAAGAGACCCAGTACTTC

len: 13
j_gene: TRBJ2-7
d_gene: -
abundance: -
v_gene: TRBV19
CDR3aa: CASSARLAYEQYF
CDR3nt: TGTGCCAGTAGTGCCCGACTAGCCTACGAGCAGTACTTC

len: 15
j_gene: TRBJ2-7
d_gene: -
abundance: -
v_gene: TRBV30
CDR3aa: CAWSATNRASYEQYF
CDR3nt: TGTGCCTGGAGCGCAACCAACAGGGCCTCCTACGAGCAGTACTTC

len: 14
j_gene: TRBJ1-2
d_gene: TRBD1
abundance: -
v_gene: TRBV18
CDR3aa: CASSRDRDGSGYTF
CDR3nt: TGTGCCAGCTCCCGTGACAGGGACGGGTCTGGCTACACCTTC

len: 15
j_gene: TRBJ2-3
d_gene: TRBD2
abundance: -
v_gene: TRBV5-4
CDR3aa: CASSQASGSADTQYF
CDR3nt: TGTGCCAGCAGCCAGGCAAGCGGGAGCGCAGATACGCAGTATTTT

len: 16
j_gene: TRBJ1-1
d_gene: TRBD1
abundance: -
v_gene: TRBV5-1
CDR3aa: CASSLDAQGFGTEAFF
CDR3nt: TGCGCCAGCAGCTTGGACGCACAGGGGTTTGGAACTGAAGCTTTCTTT